Listed here are 9 T cell receptor beta chains from one sample, sequenced in a study of shared clonotypes between healthy human individuals. Sequenced by immunoSEQ multiplex PCR; TCRdb stores in-frame clones only, minus some. The data contain roughly 2.1 million clones, 85% to 95% of them singletons. Naive CD8 cells, CD45RO-negative and positively selected for CCR7, excluded terminally differentiated effector memory CD45RA+ cells. Input material: naive CD8+ T cells from PBMCs. These receptors came from a man aged 18 to 30 in good health. Some clones in this sample may be carry-over from other donors' samples.

This sequence joins TRBV14 and TRBJ2-3; D ambiguous. The CDR3 sequence is 15 residues long. V lost 4 bases to trimming and J lost 2 bases, with 13 bases between them. Per germline, CDR1 SGHDN and CDR2 FVKESK. In DNA, the CDR3 is TGTGCCAGCAGCCTACGTCCTGGGAACACAGATACGCAGTATTTT. Translating it yields CASSLRPGNTDTQYF. The full variable domain, with the rest looked up from reference TRBV14 and TRBJ2-3, is EAGVTQFPSHSVIEKGQTVTLRCDPISGHDNLYWYRRVMGKEIKFLLHFVKESKQDESGMPNNRFLAERTGGTYSTLKVQPAELEDSGVYFCASSLRPGNTDTQYFGPGTRLTVL.

The V call is TRBV7-3, the J call TRBJ2-7, with 9 bases fitting TRBD2. This CDR3 is built from 15 residues. Germline CDR1 SGHTA, CDR2 FQGTGA. J lost 5 bases, V lost 0 bases, and 5 bases had no gene match. CDR3 sequence: CASSLTGGRGHEQYF. The CDR3 DNA reads as TGTGCCAGCAGCTTAACGGGCGGGAGGGGCCACGAGCAGTACTTC.

This rearrangement joins TRBV19 to TRBJ2-1; no reliable D call. The CDR3 sequence is 14 residues long. V was clipped by 2 bases and J by 6 bases, with 11 bases between them. CDR1 is LNHDA and CDR2 is SQIVND in the germline V gene (reference sequence). The CDR3, as DNA: TGTGCCAGTAGTATAACACCGCAAGGCAATGAGCAGTTCTTC. It yields the protein CASSITPQGNEQFF.

The gene calls are TRBV11-2 and TRBJ2-7; the D gene is possibly TRBD2 (6 bases). The CDR3 totals 14 residues. Trimming left V 5 bases short and J 5 bases short, with 16 bases between. Germline assignment: CDR1 SGHAT and CDR2 FQNNGV. Here the CDR3 DNA reads TGTGCCAGCAGCCCCGGGGGAGGAGCCAACGAGCAGTACTTC. Translating gives CASSPGGGANEQYF.

The chain employs TRBV7-3 and TRBJ2-3; a possible D gene is TRBD2 (6 bases). Germline CDR1 is SGHTA and CDR2 is FQGTGA. The CDR3 sequence is 17 residues long. V shed 1 base and J shed 0 bases, with 14 bases lying between them. The CDR3 region is CASSLIGGAHSTDTQYF. CDR3 DNA sequence: TGTGCCAGCAGCTTAATCGGCGGGGCTCACAGCACAGATACGCAGTATTTT.

This chain uses TRBV2 with TRBJ2-4; TRBD2 might be the D (6 bases). CDR1 and CDR2 (germline): SNHLY, FYNNEI. CDR3 length equals 13 residues. V was cut by 8 bases and J by 5 bases, with 13 bases left in between. CDR3 in amino acids: CASRGLGQNIQYF. In DNA, the CDR3 is TGTGCCAGCCGGGGACTTGGGCAAAACATTCAGTACTTC. The full variable domain, completed using reference TRBV2 and TRBJ2-4, is EPEVTQTPSHQVTQMGQEVILRCVPISNHLYFYWYRQILGQKVEFLVSFYNNEISEKSEIFDDQFSVERPDGSNFTLKIRSTKLEDSAMYFCASRGLGQNIQYFGAGTRLSVL.

CDR3 amino acids: CASSPTGFGNQPQHF. CDR3 sequence (DNA): TGTGCCAGCTCACCGACGGGCTTTGGCAATCAGCCCCAGCATTTT. The rearrangement links TRBV18 to TRBJ1-5; no clear D. The V end was cut by 3 bases, the J end by 2 bases, with 11 bases between. Per germline, CDR1 KGHSH and CDR2 LQKENI. The CDR3 is 15 amino acids.

V gene TRBV28 combines with J gene TRBJ2-7; the match to TRBD2 covers 8 bases. The CDR3 loop spans 15 amino acids. J lost 3 bases, V lost 5 bases, and 9 bases had no gene match. Germline V gene lookup returns CDR1 MDHEN and CDR2 SYDVKM. In DNA, the CDR3 is TGTGCCAGCAGTGTCGTACTAGCGGCGTACTACGAGCAGTACTTC. Protein: CASSVVLAAYYEQYF.

This rearrangement joins TRBV4-3 to TRBJ2-7; 7 bases are shared with TRBD2. Germline CDR1 is LGHNA and CDR2 is YSLEER. This CDR3 has 18 residues. V lost 0 bases, J lost 0 bases, and 11 bases stayed unmatched. In DNA form, the CDR3 reads TGCGCCAGCAGCCAAGAGCGCCCCCGGGACTACCTCTCCTACGAGCAGTACTTC. This encodes CASSQERPRDYLSYEQYF.